The 23 T cell receptor beta chains presented below share a single source sample, sequenced in a study of regulatory T cells in long-lasting Graves disease. In building TCR beta libraries, iRepertoire HTBI primers were used together with Arm-PCR of CDR3 regions. TCRdb called the multiplex PCR reads again in MiXCR, with one record for every CDR3 protein. The sample has fewer than 450,000 distinct CDR3 sequences, 14% to 15% seen once; the top ten hold roughly 7.7%. This sample's time point: newly diagnosed GD, antithyroid drugs for less than 3 months. PBMCs were the source of the RNA used for TCR sequencing. This sample was shared with a second study, whose subject was T cells in Graves' hyperthyroidism and ophthalmopathy.

The material was peripheral blood mononuclear cells (PBMCs), obtained at new diagnosis, from a patient treated with antithyroid drugs. The receptor source for this set is a woman aged 40 to 50 with Graves disease.

The chain uses TRBV19 and TRBJ2-2, with a tentative D call TRBD2 (5 bases). Trimming cost V 3 bases and J 6 bases, with 8 bases left between them. CDR3 length: 13 residues. The germline gives CDR1 LNHDA, CDR2 SQIVND (reference sequence). This CDR3 reads CASSIYSAGELFF. The DNA of the CDR3 is TGTGCCAGTAGTATTTATAGCGCCGGGGAGCTGTTTTTT.

This clonotype was detected many times. This chain connects TRBV2 to TRBJ2-7; D uncertain. This CDR3 is 14 amino acids long. Trimming stripped 6 bases from V and 2 bases from J, with 14 bases between. The V gene's germline CDR1 is SNHLY and CDR2 FYNNEI. The DNA for the CDR3 is TGTGCCAGCAGGGGCGTGGGAAGCACCTACGAGCAGTACTTC. Protein: CASRGVGSTYEQYF. The full variable domain, with the rest looked up from reference TRBV2 and TRBJ2-7, is EPEVTQTPSHQVTQMGQEVILRCVPISNHLYFYWYRQILGQKVEFLVSFYNNEISEKSEIFDDQFSVERPDGSNFTLKIRSTKLEDSAMYFCASRGVGSTYEQYFGPGTRLTVT.

V gene TRBV6-1 combines with J gene TRBJ2-3, with D possibly TRBD2 on 5 matching bases. Germline values: CDR1 MNHNS, CDR2 SASEGT. The length of the CDR3 is 12 residues. V lost 7 bases and J lost 5, with 10 bases in between. CDR3 sequence reads: CASTDEGDTQYF. The CDR3 nucleotides are TGTGCCAGCACGGACGAGGGAGATACGCAGTATTTT.

This clonotype was recorded a few times. The chain links TRBV5-6 to TRBJ2-7; D is perhaps TRBD1 (6 bases). Germline V gene lookup returns CDR1 SGHDT and CDR2 YYEEEE. V dropped 5 bases and J dropped 5 bases, with 17 bases sitting between them. The CDR3 length is 14 residues. CDR3 in amino acids: CASSQTGFWHEQYF. The CDR3 coding sequence is TGTGCCAGCAGTCAAACAGGGTTTTGGCACGAGCAGTACTTC.

This clonotype was recorded many times. CDR3 in amino acids: CASSEEELAGRANTGELFF. Written as DNA, the CDR3 is TGTGCCAGCAGTGAAGAGGAGCTAGCGGGAAGGGCGAACACCGGGGAGCTGTTTTTT. J is TRBJ2-2 and V is TRBV2, with TRBD2 matching 9 bases. Germline V gene sequence: CDR1 SNHLY, CDR2 FYNNEI. Trimming cost V 1 base and J 0 bases; bases outside gene matches: 9. The CDR3 spans 19 residues.

Ten or more counts support this clonotype. This rearrangement joins TRBV18 to TRBJ2-7; 14 nucleotides match TRBD2. The V gene's germline CDR1 is KGHSH and CDR2 LQKENI. Germline trimming cut 4 bases from V and 2 bases from J; bases unmatched to any gene: 4. The CDR3 runs 16 residues. CDR3 residues: CASSQGTSGSPYEQYF. DNA of the CDR3: TGTGCCAGCTCACAAGGGACTAGCGGGAGCCCCTACGAGCAGTACTTC.

This clonotype was seen many times. The CDR3 DNA reads TGCAGCGTTTATCTCCTAGACAATCAAGATACGCAGTATTTT. Residues: CSVYLLDNQDTQYF. V and J are TRBV29-1 and TRBJ2-3; no definite D call. The germline V gene has CDR1 SQVTM and CDR2 ANQGSEA. There are 14 residues in the CDR3. Deletions cut 5 bases from V and 5 bases from J, with 17 bases between.

This clonotype was picked up many times. This CDR3 reads CASRRQGGSNQPQHF. Written as DNA, the CDR3 is TGTGCCAGCAGGCGACAGGGAGGGTCCAATCAGCCCCAGCATTTT. This chain connects TRBV28 to TRBJ1-5; 7 bases match TRBD1. The CDR3 runs to 15 residues. Germline V gene data show CDR1 as MDHEN and CDR2 as SYDVKM. V shed 6 bases, J shed 3 bases, and the junction held 8 bases outside the gene matches. The complete variable domain, with remaining parts taken from reference TRBV28 and TRBJ1-5, reads DVKVTQSSRYLVKRTGEKVFLECVQDMDHENMFWYRQDPGLGLRLIYFSYDVKMKEKGDIPEGYSVSREKKERFSLILESASTNQTSMYLCASRRQGGSNQPQHFGDGTRLSIL.

This clonotype was recorded many times. The rearrangement links TRBV12-3 or TRBV12-4 to TRBJ2-1; D gene unclear. V lost 2 bases and J 6 bases, leaving 5 bases between the germline ends. The CDR3 totals 12 residues. CDR3 DNA: TGTGCCAGCAGTTTATGGGGCAATGAGCAGTTCTTC. This translates into CASSLWGNEQFF.

This clonotype was detected ten times or more. V gene TRBV10-3 combines with J gene TRBJ1-1, with D possibly being TRBD1 (6 bases). Germline values: CDR1 ENHRY, CDR2 SYGVKD. The CDR3 has 15 residues. The germline V and J ends were trimmed by 2 bases and 0 bases, with 10 bases remaining between them. The CDR3 DNA follows: TGTGCCATCAGTGAGAGAGGGGGGGTGAACACTGAAGCTTTCTTT. Protein product: CAISERGGVNTEAFF.

Points on this clonotype: One base away lies a much larger clone, so this may be a sequencing read error. This sequence joins TRBV2 and TRBJ2-2; perhaps TRBD2 as D (5 bases). The germline V gene has CDR1 SNHLY and CDR2 FYNNEI. V was cut by 10 bases and J by 6 bases, with 24 bases left in between. This CDR3 is built from 16 residues. The DNA of the CDR3 is TGTGCCATCCCAAGATCCCCCTCATTGGGAGCCGGGGAGCTGTTTTTT. It translates to CAIPRSPSLGAGELFF.

The chain is built from TRBV10-3 and TRBJ2-3; D unresolved. In germline, CDR1 is ENHRY, CDR2 SYGVKD. V was shortened by 6 bases and J by 6 bases, with 7 bases between the two germline ends. The CDR3 consists of 11 residues. The CDR3 DNA follows: TGTGCCATCAGGGCTTCGGATACGCAGTATTTT. Translation: CAIRASDTQYF.

The CDR3 protein is CASSLRSDTIYF. The CDR3 DNA reads TGTGCCAGCAGCCTACGGAGCGACACCATATATTTT. The chain has TRBV7-9 and TRBJ1-3; D gene unclear. The ends were cut back, 5 bases at V and 8 bases at J, with 10 bases in the middle. In germline, CDR1 is SEHNR, CDR2 FQNEAQ (reference sequence). The CDR3 consists of 12 residues.

This clonotype was picked up many times. J is TRBJ2-3 and V is TRBV19; D perhaps matches TRBD2 (6 bases). This CDR3 comprises 15 residues. V was clipped by 1 base and J by 1 base, with 9 bases between them. CDR1 and CDR2 (germline): LNHDA, SQIVND (reference sequence). CDR3 nucleotides: TGTGCCAGTAGTATAGTTGGAGGGGGCACAGATACGCAGTATTTT. This codes for CASSIVGGGTDTQYF.

Remarks on this clonotype: A far larger clone is just one base off, so this is likely a read error. The V gene is TRBV10-3, the J gene TRBJ1-1, with 9 bases identical to TRBD1. The CDR3 consists of 17 residues. Trimming at V came to 5 bases and at J to 3 bases, leaving 13 bases not matched to a gene. The germline gives CDR1 ENHRY, CDR2 SYGVKD. The CDR3: CAISLSPGQGGDTEAFF. The CDR3 DNA is TGTGCCATCAGTTTGTCTCCGGGACAGGGCGGGGACACTGAAGCTTTCTTT.

This clonotype was seen more than once but under ten times. This rearrangement joins TRBV5-1 to TRBJ2-3; TRBD2 aligns across 7 bases. The CDR3 is made up of 15 amino acids. With V trimmed by 0 bases and J by 10 bases, 11 bases remained unmatched. From germline, CDR1 is SGHRS and CDR2 YFSETQ. The CDR3 sequence is CASSLDSRTSSAQYF. As DNA, the CDR3 is TGCGCCAGCAGCTTGGATAGTAGGACTAGTTCCGCGCAGTATTTT.

This clonotype was observed many times. This chain uses TRBV20-1 with TRBJ2-7, with 9 positions matching TRBD1. The CDR3 is 15 amino acids. Unmatched junction bases numbered 9, after V lost 4 bases and J lost 2 bases. In germline, CDR1 is DFQATT, CDR2 SNEGSKA (reference sequence). The CDR3 loop is CSATNLQGAAYEQYF. In nucleotides, the CDR3 is TGCAGTGCTACCAACCTACAGGGGGCCGCCTACGAGCAGTACTTC.

This clonotype has a count of ten or more. V and J are TRBV12-5 and TRBJ2-7; 9 nucleotides align to TRBD1. This CDR3 region has 15 residues. V lost 6 bases to trimming and J lost 2 bases; unmatched junction nucleotides: 8. From germline, CDR1 is LGHNT and CDR2 FRNRAP. The CDR3 here is CASGPRQGDPYEQYF. Written as DNA, the CDR3 is TGTGCTAGTGGCCCCAGACAGGGGGATCCCTACGAGCAGTACTTC.

This clonotype was counted only a few times. The J gene is TRBJ2-1, the V gene TRBV3-2; TRBD2 was called by the table and not checked on the DNA. TRBV3-2 is a known pseudogene. The CDR3 totals 17 residues. CDR3 DNA: TGTGCCAGCAGCCTCAAGCAGCGGGAAGGATCCTACAATGAGCAGTTCTTC. Amino acids: CASSLKQREGSYNEQFF.

This clonotype was picked up many times. This CDR3 reads CASSEGLPGEMAQYF. In DNA, the CDR3 is TGTGCCAGCAGCGAAGGACTCCCTGGAGAAATGGCCCAGTACTTC. V usage is TRBV7-9 and J usage is TRBJ2-5, with D possibly TRBD2 on 5 matching bases. CDR3 length: 15 amino acids. Trimming took 5 bases from V and 9 from J, leaving 22 bases between them. Germline V gene lookup returns CDR1 SEHNR and CDR2 FQNEAQ (reference sequence). The full variable domain, with the rest looked up from reference TRBV7-9 and TRBJ2-5, is DTGVSQNPRHKITKRGQNVTFRCDPISEHNRLYWYRQTLGQGPEFLTYFQNEAQLEKSRLLSDRFSAERPKGSFSTLEIQRTEQGDSAMYLCASSEGLPGEMAQYFGPGTRLLVL.

This clonotype was counted many times. CDR3 bases: TGTGCCACCAGTGAGGTGTTGGCGGAGACCCAGTACTTC. Translating gives CATSEVLAETQYF. This chain uses TRBV24-1 with TRBJ2-5, with D uncertain. There are 13 residues in the CDR3. Between the trimmed V and J ends, which lost 4 bases and 5 bases, there was a span of 10 bases. Germline values: CDR1 KGHDR, CDR2 SFDVKD.

The chain carries TRBV5-1 and TRBJ2-2, with TRBD1 identical over 10 bases. Germline V gene data show CDR1 as SGHRS and CDR2 as YFSETQ. This CDR3 is built from 16 residues. After removal of 1 base from V and 6 bases from J, the junction contained 6 bases not matched to a gene. CDR3 protein: CASSLQDRGIAGELFF. CDR3 in DNA: TGCGCCAGCAGCTTGCAGGACAGGGGGATCGCCGGGGAGCTGTTTTTT.

This clonotype was detected ten times or more. The chain joins TRBV18 to TRBJ1-1, with 8 positions matching TRBD1. The CDR3 spans 14 residues. V lost 4 bases, J lost 6 bases, and 7 bases stayed unmatched. Germline loops: CDR1 KGHSH, CDR2 LQKENI. DNA of the CDR3: TGTGCCAGCTCACAAACCCAGGGGGCGGCTGAAGCTTTCTTT. Translating gives CASSQTQGAAEAFF. Supplemented by reference TRBV18 and TRBJ1-1, the full variable domain reads NAGVMQNPRHLVRRRGQEARLRCSPMKGHSHVYWYRQLPEEGLKFMVYLQKENIIDESGMPKERFSAEFPKEGPSILRIQQVVRGDSAAYFCASSQTQGAAEAFFGQGTRLTVV.